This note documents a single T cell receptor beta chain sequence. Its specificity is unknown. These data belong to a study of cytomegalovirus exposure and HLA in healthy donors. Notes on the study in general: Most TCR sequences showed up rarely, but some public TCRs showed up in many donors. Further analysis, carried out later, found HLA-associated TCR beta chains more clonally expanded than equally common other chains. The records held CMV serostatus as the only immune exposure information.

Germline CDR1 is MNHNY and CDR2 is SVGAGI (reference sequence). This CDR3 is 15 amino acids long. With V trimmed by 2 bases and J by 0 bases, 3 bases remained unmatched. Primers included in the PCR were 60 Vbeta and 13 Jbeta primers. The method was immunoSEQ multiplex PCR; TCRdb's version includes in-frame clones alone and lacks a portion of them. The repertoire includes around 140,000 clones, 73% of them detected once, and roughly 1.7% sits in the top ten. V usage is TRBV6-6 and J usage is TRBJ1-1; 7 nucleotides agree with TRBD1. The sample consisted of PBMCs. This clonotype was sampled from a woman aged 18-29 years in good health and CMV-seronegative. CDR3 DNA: TGTGCCAGCAGTTACCCACAGGGGATGAACACTGAAGCTTTCTTT. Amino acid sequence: CASSYPQGMNTEAFF.